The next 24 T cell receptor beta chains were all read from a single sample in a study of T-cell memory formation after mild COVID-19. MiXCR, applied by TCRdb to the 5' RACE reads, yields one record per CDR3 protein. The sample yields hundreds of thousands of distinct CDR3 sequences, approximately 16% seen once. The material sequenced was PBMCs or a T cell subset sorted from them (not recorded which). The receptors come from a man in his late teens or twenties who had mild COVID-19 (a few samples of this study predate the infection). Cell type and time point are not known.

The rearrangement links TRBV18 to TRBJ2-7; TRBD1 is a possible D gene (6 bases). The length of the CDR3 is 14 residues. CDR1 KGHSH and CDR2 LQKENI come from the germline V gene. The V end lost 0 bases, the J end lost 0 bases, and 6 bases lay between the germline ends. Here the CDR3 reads CASSPPDSSYEQYF. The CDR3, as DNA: TGTGCCAGCTCACCACCGGACAGCTCCTACGAGCAGTACTTC.

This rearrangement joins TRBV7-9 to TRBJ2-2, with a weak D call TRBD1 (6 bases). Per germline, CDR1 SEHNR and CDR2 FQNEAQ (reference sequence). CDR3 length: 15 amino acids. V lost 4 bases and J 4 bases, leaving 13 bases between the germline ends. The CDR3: CASSSLDRVTGELFF. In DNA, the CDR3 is TGTGCCAGCAGCTCGCTGGACAGAGTCACCGGGGAGCTGTTTTTT.

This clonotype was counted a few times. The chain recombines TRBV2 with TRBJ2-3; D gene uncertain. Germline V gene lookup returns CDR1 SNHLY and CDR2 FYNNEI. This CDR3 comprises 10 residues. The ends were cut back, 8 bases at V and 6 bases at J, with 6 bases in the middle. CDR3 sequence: CASGRDTQYF. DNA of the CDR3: TGTGCCAGCGGCCGCGATACGCAGTATTTT.

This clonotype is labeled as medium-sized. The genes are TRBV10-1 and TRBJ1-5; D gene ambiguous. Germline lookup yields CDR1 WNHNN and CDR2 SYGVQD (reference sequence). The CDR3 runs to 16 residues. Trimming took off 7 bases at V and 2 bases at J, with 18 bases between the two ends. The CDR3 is CASNSRPPEGNQPQHF. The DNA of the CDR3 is TGCGCCAGCAATTCGAGGCCCCCCGAAGGCAATCAGCCCCAGCATTTT.

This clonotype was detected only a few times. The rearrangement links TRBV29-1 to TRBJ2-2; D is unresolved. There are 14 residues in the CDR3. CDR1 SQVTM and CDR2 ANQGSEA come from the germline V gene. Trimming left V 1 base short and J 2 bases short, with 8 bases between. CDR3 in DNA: TGCAGCGTTGAAGCACAGTTAAACACCGGGGAGCTGTTTTTT. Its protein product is CSVEAQLNTGELFF.

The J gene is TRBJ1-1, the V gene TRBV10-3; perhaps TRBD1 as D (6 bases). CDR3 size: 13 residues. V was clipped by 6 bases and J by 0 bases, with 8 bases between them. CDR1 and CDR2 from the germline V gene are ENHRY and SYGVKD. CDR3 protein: CAIRQGLNTEAFF. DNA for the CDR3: TGTGCCATCAGACAGGGCCTGAACACTGAAGCTTTCTTT.

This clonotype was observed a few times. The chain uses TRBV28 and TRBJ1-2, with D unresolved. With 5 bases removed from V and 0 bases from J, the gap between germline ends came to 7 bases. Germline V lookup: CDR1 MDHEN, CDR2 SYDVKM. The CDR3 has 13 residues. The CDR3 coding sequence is TGTGCCAGCAGTGGACCAACTAACTATGGCTACACCTTC. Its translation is CASSGPTNYGYTF.

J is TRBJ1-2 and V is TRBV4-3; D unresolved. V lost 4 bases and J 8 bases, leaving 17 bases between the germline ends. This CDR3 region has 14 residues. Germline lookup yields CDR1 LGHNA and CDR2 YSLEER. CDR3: CASSPGERGRGYTF. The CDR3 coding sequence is TGCGCCAGCAGCCCTGGAGAACGGGGAAGGGGCTACACCTTC.

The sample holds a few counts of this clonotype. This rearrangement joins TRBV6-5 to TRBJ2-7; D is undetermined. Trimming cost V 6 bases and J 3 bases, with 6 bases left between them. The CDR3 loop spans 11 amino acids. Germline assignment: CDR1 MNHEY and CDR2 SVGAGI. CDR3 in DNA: TGTGCCAGCAGACGACTCTACGAGCAGTACTTC. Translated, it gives CASRRLYEQYF.

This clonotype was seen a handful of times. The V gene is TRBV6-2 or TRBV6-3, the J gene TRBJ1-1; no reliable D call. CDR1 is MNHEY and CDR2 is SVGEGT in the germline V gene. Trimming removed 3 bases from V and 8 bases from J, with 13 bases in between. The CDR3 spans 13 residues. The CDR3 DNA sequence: TGTGCCAGCAGTTATTGGTTATCGGCGGAAGCTTTCTTT. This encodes CASSYWLSAEAFF.

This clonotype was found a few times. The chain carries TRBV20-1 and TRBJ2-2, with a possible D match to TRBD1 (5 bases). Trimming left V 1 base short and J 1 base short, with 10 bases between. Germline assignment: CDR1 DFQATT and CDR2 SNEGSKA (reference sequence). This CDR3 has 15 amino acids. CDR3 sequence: CSARASDRNTGELFF. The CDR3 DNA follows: TGCAGTGCTAGAGCTAGTGACAGGAACACCGGGGAGCTGTTTTTT.

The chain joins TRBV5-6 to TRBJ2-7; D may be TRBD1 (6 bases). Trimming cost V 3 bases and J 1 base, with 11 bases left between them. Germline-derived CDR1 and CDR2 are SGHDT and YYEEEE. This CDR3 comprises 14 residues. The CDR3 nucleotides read TGTGCCAGCAGCTCCCAAAGGGGGTCCTACGAGCAGTACTTC. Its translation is CASSSQRGSYEQYF.

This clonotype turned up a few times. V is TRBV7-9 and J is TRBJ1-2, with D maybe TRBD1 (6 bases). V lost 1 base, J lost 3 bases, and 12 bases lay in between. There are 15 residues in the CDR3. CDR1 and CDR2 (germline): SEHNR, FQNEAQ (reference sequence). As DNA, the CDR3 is TGTGCCAGCAGCTTAGGGACAGACCGGTACTATGGCTACACCTTC. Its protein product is CASSLGTDRYYGYTF.

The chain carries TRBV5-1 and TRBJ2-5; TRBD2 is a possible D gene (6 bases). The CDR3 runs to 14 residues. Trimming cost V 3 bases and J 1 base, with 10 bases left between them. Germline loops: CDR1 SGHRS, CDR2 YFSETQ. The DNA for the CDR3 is TGCGCCAGCAGCTGGGGACTGATCCAAGAGACCCAGTACTTC. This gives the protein CASSWGLIQETQYF.

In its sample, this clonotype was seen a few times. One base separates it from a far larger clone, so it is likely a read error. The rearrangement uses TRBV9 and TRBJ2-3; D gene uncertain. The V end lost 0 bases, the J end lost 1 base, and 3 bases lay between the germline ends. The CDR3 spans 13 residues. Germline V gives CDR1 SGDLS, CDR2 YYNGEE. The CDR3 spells CASSVAGTDTQYF. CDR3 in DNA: TGTGCCAGCAGCGTAGCGGGCACAGATACGCAGTATTTT.

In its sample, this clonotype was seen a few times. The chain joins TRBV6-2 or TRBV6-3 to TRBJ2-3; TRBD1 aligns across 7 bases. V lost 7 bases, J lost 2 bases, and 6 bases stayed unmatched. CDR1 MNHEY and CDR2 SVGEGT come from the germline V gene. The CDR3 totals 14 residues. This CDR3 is CASKGDSYTDTQYF. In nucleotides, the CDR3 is TGTGCCAGCAAGGGGGACAGTTACACAGATACGCAGTATTTT.

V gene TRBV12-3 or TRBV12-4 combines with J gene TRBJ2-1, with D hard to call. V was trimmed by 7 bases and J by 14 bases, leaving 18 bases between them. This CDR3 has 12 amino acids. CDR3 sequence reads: CASTSGRLDKFF. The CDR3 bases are TGTGCCAGCACCTCAGGTCGGCTAGATAAGTTCTTC.

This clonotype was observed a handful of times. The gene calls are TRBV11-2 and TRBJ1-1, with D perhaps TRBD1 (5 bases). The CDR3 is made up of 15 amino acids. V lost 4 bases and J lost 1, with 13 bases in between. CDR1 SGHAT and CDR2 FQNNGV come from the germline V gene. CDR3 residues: CASSSWGTQNTEAFF. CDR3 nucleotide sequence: TGTGCCAGCAGCTCGTGGGGGACGCAGAACACTGAAGCTTTCTTT.

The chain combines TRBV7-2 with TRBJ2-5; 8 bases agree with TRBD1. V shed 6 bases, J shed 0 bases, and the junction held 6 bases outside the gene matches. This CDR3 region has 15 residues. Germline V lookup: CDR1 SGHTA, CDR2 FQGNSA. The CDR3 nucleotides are TGTGCCAGCAGTTGGACAGGGTTCAACCAAGAGACCCAGTACTTC. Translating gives CASSWTGFNQETQYF.

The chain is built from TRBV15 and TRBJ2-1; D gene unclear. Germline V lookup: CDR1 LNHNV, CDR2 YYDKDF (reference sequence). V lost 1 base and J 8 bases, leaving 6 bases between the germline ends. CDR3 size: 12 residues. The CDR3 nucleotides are TGTGCCACCAGCAGAGTTGGGGATGAGCAGTTCTTC. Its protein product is CATSRVGDEQFF.

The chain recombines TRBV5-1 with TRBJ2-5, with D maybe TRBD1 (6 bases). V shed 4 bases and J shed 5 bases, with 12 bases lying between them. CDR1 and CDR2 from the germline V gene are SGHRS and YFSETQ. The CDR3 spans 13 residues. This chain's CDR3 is CASSLDSLETQYF. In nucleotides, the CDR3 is TGCGCCAGCAGCCTGGACAGCCTGGAGACCCAGTACTTC.

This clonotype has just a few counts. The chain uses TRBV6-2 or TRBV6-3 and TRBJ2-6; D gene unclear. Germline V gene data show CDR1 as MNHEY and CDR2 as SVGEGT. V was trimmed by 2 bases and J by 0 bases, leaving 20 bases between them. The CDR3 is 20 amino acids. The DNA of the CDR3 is TGTGCCAGCAGTTACGTAGCCCGACGTCTGACGGACTCTGGGGCCAACGTCCTGACTTTC. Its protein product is CASSYVARRLTDSGANVLTF.

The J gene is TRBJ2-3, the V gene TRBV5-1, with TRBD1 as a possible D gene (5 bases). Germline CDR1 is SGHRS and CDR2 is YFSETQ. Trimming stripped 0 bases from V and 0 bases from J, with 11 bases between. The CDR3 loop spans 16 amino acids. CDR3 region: CASSLVPKGSTDTQYF. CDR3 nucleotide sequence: TGCGCCAGCAGCTTGGTGCCTAAGGGGAGCACAGATACGCAGTATTTT.

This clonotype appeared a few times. CDR3 in amino acids: CASTGHGTDTQYF. CDR3 DNA: TGTGCCAGTACGGGACATGGCACAGATACGCAGTATTTT. The genes are TRBV28 and TRBJ2-3, with D possibly TRBD1 on 6 matching bases. Per germline, CDR1 MDHEN and CDR2 SYDVKM. Trimming cost V 9 bases and J 1 base, with 11 bases left between them. CDR3 length: 13 residues.